Detailed here is one T cell receptor (beta chain). Its specificity is not known. Naive CD8 cells lacked CD45RO, underwent positive selection for CCR7 and left out terminally differentiated effector memory CD45RA+ cells. All donors qualified as healthy HIV-negative adults and had experienced no recent acute infections or vaccinations. V was clipped by 1 base and J by 2 bases, with 18 bases between them. CDR3 size: 18 residues. Germline-derived CDR1 and CDR2 are SEHNR and FQNEAQ (reference sequence). Here immunoSEQ multiplex PCR was the method, and the copy in TCRdb shows in-frame clones only, minus some. The table records about 2.1 million clones, 80% to 95% of them present only once. This record comes from a study of shared clonotypes between healthy human individuals. At the level of the study: For every donor, three CD4 naive, three CD4 memory, two CD8 naive and one CD8 memory plates were used. Study-wide results and limits: A reduction in generation probabilities was seen for non-shared clonotypes relative to those shared by all four donors.

The clonotype was recovered from a man in his late teens or twenties in good health. Some clones in this sample may be carry-over from other donors' samples. V is TRBV7-9 and J is TRBJ1-5; weak D call: TRBD1 (6 bases). The specimen was naive CD8+ T cells from PBMCs. DNA of the CDR3: TGTGCCAGCAGCTTAGAGTCGGGGGGGCTTAGCCGCAATCAGCCCCAGCATTTT. It codes for CASSLESGGLSRNQPQHF.